The present T cell receptor beta chain was sequenced within a study of blood T cells in healthy people across ages. Study findings and constraints: It was not possible, with unsorted PBMCs, to conclusively compare naive and antigen-experienced cells. Measured against age, TCR beta diversity per million T cells decreased in a roughly linear manner. The donors' CMV status was not determined, possibly confounding changes in expanded clonotypes.

Together with a sample-barcoded 5' primer, a J-beta primer mix was included in a second PCR lasting about 6 to 11 cycles. All cDNA molecules were each tagged by a template-switch adaptor with 12 random nucleotides. TCRdb called the 5' RACE reads again in MiXCR, with one record for every CDR3 protein. The data show about 580,000 distinct CDR3 sequences, about 45% seen once. This clonotype appeared a single time. No antigen is known for it. The CDR3 totals 15 residues. Trimming took 0 bases from V and 3 from J, leaving 12 bases between them. Germline-derived CDR1 and CDR2 are DFQATT and SNEGSKA (reference sequence).

The V and J genes are TRBV20-1 and TRBJ1-5; D is possibly TRBD1 (5 bases). This clonotype was obtained from an elderly man in good health. The sample was blood. CDR3 in DNA: TGCAGTGCTAGAGATCCCGGACACCACAATCAGCCCCAGCATTTT. Its translation is CSARDPGHHNQPQHF.